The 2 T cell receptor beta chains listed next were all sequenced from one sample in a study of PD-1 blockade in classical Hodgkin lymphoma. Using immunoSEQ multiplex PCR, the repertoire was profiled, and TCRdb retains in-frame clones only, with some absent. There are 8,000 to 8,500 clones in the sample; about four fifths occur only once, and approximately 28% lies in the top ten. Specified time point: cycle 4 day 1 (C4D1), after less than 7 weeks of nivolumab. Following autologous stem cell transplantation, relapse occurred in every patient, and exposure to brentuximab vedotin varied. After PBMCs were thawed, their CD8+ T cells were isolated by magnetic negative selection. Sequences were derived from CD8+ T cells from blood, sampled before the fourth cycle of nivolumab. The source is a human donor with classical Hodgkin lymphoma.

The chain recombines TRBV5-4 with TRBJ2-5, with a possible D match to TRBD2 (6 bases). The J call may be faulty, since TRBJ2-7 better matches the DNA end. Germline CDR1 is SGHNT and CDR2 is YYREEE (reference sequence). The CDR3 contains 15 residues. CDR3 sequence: CASSLVPGSPYEQYF. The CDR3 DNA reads TGTGCCAGCAGCTTGGTACCCGGGAGCCCCTACGAGCAGTACTTC.

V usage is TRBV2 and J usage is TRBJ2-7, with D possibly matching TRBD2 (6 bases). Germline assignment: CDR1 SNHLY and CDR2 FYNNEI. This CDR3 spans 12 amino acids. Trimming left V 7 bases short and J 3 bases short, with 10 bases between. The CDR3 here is CASNSGVYEQYF. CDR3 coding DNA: TGTGCCAGCAACTCGGGGGTCTACGAGCAGTACTTC.